This is a list of T cell receptor beta chains from one sample in a study of T-cell reconstitution after alpha-beta-depleted transplantation in children. TCRdb re-derived calls from the PCR reads in MiXCR, one entry per CDR3 protein. The top ten clones hold 30% to 35% of a sample with over 100,000 distinct CDR3 sequences, 10% of them seen once. Sequenced here: PBMCs, sampled before TCRalphabeta/CD19-depleted stem cell transplant. These receptors were collected from a boy between 2 and 10 years old with acute lymphoblastic leukemia, due to receive a stem cell transplant. Each CDR3 is given with its conserved first and last residue. Fields, in order: D gene, J gene, V gene, clone size, CDR3 protein, CDR3 DNA. The D gene is left open where the match is weak. Size values are once, few and many counts, or a class for expanded clones, and some rows have none.

>NA|TRBJ2-3|TRBV28|few
CASSSRTDLTDTQYF
TGTGCCAGCAGTTCCCGGACAGATCTCACAGATACGCAGTATTTT
>TRBD2|TRBJ2-3|TRBV5-1|few
CASSSGTSGGTDTQYF
TGCGCCAGCAGCTCCGGGACTAGCGGGGGGACAGATACGCAGTATTTT
>TRBD1|TRBJ1-4|TRBV20-1|NA
CSARQGFNEKLFF
TGCAGTGCCCGACAGGGTTTTAATGAAAAACTGTTTTTT
>NA|TRBJ1-1|TRBV7-9|NA
CASSLVKNTEAFF
TGTGCCAGCAGCTTAGTTAAGAACACTGAAGCTTTCTTT
>TRBD2|TRBJ2-1|TRBV4-2|few
CASSQVLAADSYNEQFF
TGTGCCAGCAGCCAAGTGCTAGCGGCGGACTCCTACAATGAGCAGTTCTTC
>NA|TRBJ2-7|TRBV5-1|few
CASSLAPTTTSYEQYF
TGCGCCAGCAGCTTGGCCCCTACTACGACCTCCTACGAGCAGTACTTC
>NA|TRBJ2-2|TRBV18|few
CASSLPLLGDTGELFF
TGTGCCAGCTCACTACCTCTGTTAGGGGACACCGGGGAGCTGTTTTTT
>NA|TRBJ1-2|TRBV6-5|few
CASSWGQGNGYTF
TGTGCCAGCAGTTGGGGTCAGGGAAATGGCTACACCTTC
>NA|TRBJ2-7|TRBV6-1|many
CASLRLGTYEQYF
TGTGCCAGCTTAAGGCTAGGTACCTACGAGCAGTACTTC
>NA|TRBJ2-1|TRBV5-1|few
CASSSGVGNVGEQFF
TGCGCCAGCAGCTCAGGAGTCGGGAACGTCGGGGAGCAGTTCTTC
>NA|TRBJ1-1|TRBV27|NA
CASSSSTRRRDTEAFF
TGTGCCAGCAGTTCCAGCACTAGACGGAGGGACACTGAAGCTTTCTTT
>NA|TRBJ2-5|TRBV7-2|NA
CASSLGRFSGYQETQYF
TGTGCCAGCAGCTTAGGAAGGTTCAGTGGGTACCAAGAGACCCAGTACTTC
>NA|TRBJ2-1|TRBV12-5|NA
CASGPDGTPSYNEQFF
TGTGCTAGTGGTCCCGACGGGACGCCTTCCTACAATGAGCAGTTCTTC
>NA|TRBJ2-6|TRBV5-1|few
CASKPSTGANVLTF
TGCGCCAGCAAACCGTCGACTGGGGCCAACGTCCTGACTTTC
>TRBD2|TRBJ2-1|TRBV20-1|many
CSARGASGTNEQFF
TGCAGTGCTAGAGGGGCTAGCGGGACGAATGAGCAGTTCTTC
>NA|TRBJ2-5|TRBV20-1|NA
CSAGLKAETQYF
TGCAGTGCCGGACTAAAAGCAGAGACCCAGTACTTC
>NA|TRBJ2-5|TRBV12-3/TRBV12-4|few
CASSPGPPLETQYF
TGTGCCAGCAGTCCGGGTCCTCCGCTCGAGACCCAGTACTTC
>NA|TRBJ1-6|TRBV7-2|NA
CASSSVNSPLHF
TGTGCCAGCAGTAGCGTTAATTCACCCCTCCACTTT
>NA|TRBJ2-7|TRBV7-9|many
CASSLEGHRPDYEQYF
TGTGCCAGCAGCTTAGAGGGTCATCGCCCTGACTACGAGCAGTACTTC
>NA|TRBJ2-7|TRBV5-1|NA
CASSLGDGVLFHEQYF
TGCGCCAGCAGCTTGGGGGATGGGGTCCTTTTCCACGAGCAGTACTTC
>NA|TRBJ2-1|TRBV6-5|many
CASWQTGASYNEQFF
TGTGCCAGCTGGCAAACGGGAGCCTCCTACAATGAGCAGTTCTTC
>TRBD2|TRBJ2-1|TRBV4-1|few
CASSGLADSSYNEQFF
TGCGCCAGCAGCGGGCTAGCGGATAGCTCCTACAATGAGCAGTTCTTC
>NA|TRBJ2-5|TRBV18|many
CASSPRAITILTQGTQYF
TGTGCCAGCTCACCACGTGCAATTACGATCCTCACCCAGGGGACCCAGTACTTC
>NA|TRBJ2-7|TRBV7-9|NA
CASSPYIYSDTYEQYF
TGTGCCAGCAGCCCCTATATATACTCGGACACCTACGAGCAGTACTTC
>TRBD2|TRBJ2-1|TRBV6-2/TRBV6-3|few
CASSYVQAGGGEQFF
TGTGCCAGCAGTTACGTGCAAGCGGGAGGGGGTGAGCAGTTCTTC
>NA|TRBJ1-4|TRBV5-1|NA
CASSLTPTNEKLFF
TGCGCCAGCAGCCTGACTCCAACTAATGAAAAACTGTTTTTT
>TRBD2|TRBJ2-2|TRBV4-1|NA
CASSQDRASGRYTGELFF
TGCGCCAGCAGCCAAGATCGGGCTAGCGGGAGATACACCGGGGAGCTGTTTTTT
>NA|TRBJ2-7|TRBV12-3/TRBV12-4|many
CASSIDFFYEQYF
TGTGCCAGCAGTATCGACTTCTTCTACGAGCAGTACTTC